This T cell receptor beta chain was recorded in a study of T cell repertoires in cytomegalovirus infection. Study-wide context: Based on public TCR beta signatures, there were indications of CMV infection and of a matching HLA type. Study-level findings and limits: The ex vivo response was dominated by HLA-C-restricted CMV-specific TCR beta clonotypes.

Ten or more counts support this clonotype. The antigen is unknown. TCRdb redid the calling of the reads with MiXCR, one entry per CDR3 protein. The sample includes 200,000 to 300,000 distinct CDR3 sequences, over 9% of them seen just once. Germline-derived CDR1 and CDR2 are SGHTA and FQGNSA. CDR3 length equals 12 residues. V was clipped by 5 bases and J by 9 bases, with 12 bases between them. The source is a human donor in good health (CMV status not recorded). Some clones in this sample may be carry-over from other donors' samples. This chain uses TRBV7-2 with TRBJ2-3, with D possibly matching TRBD2 (5 bases). Sequenced: PBMCs. The CDR3 reads CASSAVEGTQYF. The CDR3, as DNA: TGTGCCAGCAGCGCTGTCGAGGGCACGCAGTATTTT.